Listed below are T cell receptor beta chains from one sample, sequenced in a study of cytomegalovirus exposure and HLA in healthy donors. Clones were read by immunoSEQ multiplex PCR, and TCRdb kept only the in-frame ones, dropping some. This table has around 200,000 clones, around 81% appearing once. Specimen: PBMCs. The origin of the receptors is a woman under 30 in good health and CMV-seropositive. CDR3s include the opening cysteine and the closing phenylalanine or tryptophan. The order of the fields is D gene, V gene, clone size, J gene, CDR3 length, CDR3 DNA, CDR3 protein. The D gene is left open where the match is weak. Clone sizes are given selectively: once, few, many, or a class where the clone is expanded.

TRBD2	TRBV19	.	TRBJ2-3	15	TGTGCCAGTAGTGATGAGGGGAGGGGCCGAGATACGCAGTATTTT	CASSDEGRGRDTQYF
TRBD2	TRBV6-1	.	TRBJ2-3	16	TGTGCCAGCAGTGGGGGACTAGCGGGGGGCACAGATACGCAGTATTTT	CASSGGLAGGTDTQYF
.	TRBV9	once	TRBJ1-6	16	TGTGCCAGCAGCCCGGACAGAAGTACCTATAATTCACCCCTCCACTTT	CASSPDRSTYNSPLHF
TRBD2	TRBV5-6	medium-sized	TRBJ2-1	15	TGTGCCAGCAGCTCGATGGGGGGGTCCTACAATGAGCAGTTCTTC	CASSSMGGSYNEQFF
TRBD2	TRBV6-1	.	TRBJ2-5	17	TGTGCCAGCAGTGACTTTACTAGCGGGGGATTTGGGGAGACCCAGTACTTC	CASSDFTSGGFGETQYF
.	TRBV4-1	.	TRBJ1-2	18	TGCGCCAGCACCCTACGTTCCGCGGGGGTCGGGGAGGTCTATGGCTACACCTTC	CASTLRSAGVGEVYGYTF
.	TRBV20-1	.	TRBJ2-3	10	TGCAGTGCCCCCTCAGATACGCAGTATTTT	CSAPSDTQYF
.	TRBV5-1	once	TRBJ1-2	14	TGCGCCAGCAGCCAGGACACGGATCGCTATGGCTACACCTTC	CASSQDTDRYGYTF
.	TRBV5-4	.	TRBJ2-2	15	TGTGCCAGCAGCTCGCACGGACAGAACACCGGGGAGCTGTTTTTT	CASSSHGQNTGELFF
.	TRBV2	.	TRBJ2-1	14	TGTGCCAGCGGGGCGGGGCCTTTGGGCAATGAGCAGTTCTTC	CASGAGPLGNEQFF
.	TRBV5-1	once	TRBJ2-3	13	TGCGCCAGCAGCCCCGGGGAGACAGATACGCAGTATTTT	CASSPGETDTQYF
.	TRBV5-4	.	TRBJ1-2	13	TGTGCCAGCAGCTTTACAGAAAACTATGGCTACACCTTC	CASSFTENYGYTF
.	TRBV6-5	.	TRBJ2-4	11	TGTGCCAGCAGTCCCGGGGGCATTCAGTACTTC	CASSPGGIQYF
.	TRBV7-6	once	TRBJ2-7	14	TGTGCCAGCAGCTTAGAGGCAGGCACCTACGAGCAGTACTTC	CASSLEAGTYEQYF
TRBD1	TRBV7-2	.	TRBJ1-1	14	TGTGCCAGCAGCCAGGACAGGGGGCGAACTGAAGCTTTCTTT	CASSQDRGRTEAFF
.	TRBV2	.	TRBJ1-3	15	TGTGCCAGCAGGGGTGGGGAGTCCTCTGGAAACACCATATATTTT	CASRGGESSGNTIYF
.	TRBV4-3	once	TRBJ1-5	18	TGCGCCAGCAGCCAAGACCCCCCCGGGGGGGGCGGCAATCAGCCCCAGCATTTT	CASSQDPPGGGGNQPQHF
.	TRBV11-2	few	TRBJ1-1	12	TGTGCCAGCAAACACGGGGGCACTGAAGCTTTCTTT	CASKHGGTEAFF
TRBD1	TRBV9	.	TRBJ1-1	18	TGTGCCAGCAGCGTAGACCTTTTGGGGGACAGGGTATCGACTGAAGCTTTCTTT	CASSVDLLGDRVSTEAFF
.	TRBV19	.	TRBJ2-3	12	TGTGCCAGTACCTCACTATCGAATACGCAGTATTTT	CASTSLSNTQYF